This T cell receptor beta chain was captured in a study of identical twins. Regarding the study as a whole: The conclusions drew on cross-sectional statistical analysis instead of tracking the same donors. Analyses of zero insertions could be partly confounded by invariant MAIT and iNKT cells.

On this clonotype itself: Antigen: not known.

With template switching, a universal primer site was added, and the cDNA carried unique molecular identifiers. MiXCR, run by TCRdb on the 5' RACE reads, gives a single entry per CDR3 protein. Found here are about 100,000 distinct CDR3 sequences, about 6% of them singletons; the top ten hold 9.5% to 15%. The TCR sequence derives from a woman aged 45-60 years in good health. The sequencing input was memory T cells sorted from blood.

The CDR3 coding sequence is TGCGCCAGCAGCCATCCTCTAGCGGGGACGAACACCGGGGAGCTGTTTTTT. Protein: CASSHPLAGTNTGELFF. The chain links TRBV4-1 to TRBJ2-2; 9 bases are shared with TRBD2. Germline values: CDR1 MGHRA, CDR2 YSYEKL. The length of the CDR3 is 17 residues. V lost 3 bases to trimming and J lost 0 bases; unmatched junction nucleotides: 5.